This T cell receptor beta chain is drawn from a study of PD-L1 blockade in urothelial cancer. Study details: Patients started atezolizumab in the mid-2010s, 1,200 mg intravenously every 3 weeks. When blood samples were assessed, the median T cell count was some 150,000.

Spiked synthetic TCR analogs estimated absolute template abundance per PCR. The protocol was immunoSEQ multiplex PCR, while the TCRdb copy is restricted to in-frame clones and leaves out a portion. Counted here are more than 45,000 clones, almost 85% occurring once; the ten biggest clones make up 4% to 5.5%. This material consisted of PBMCs, taken around atezolizumab (anti-PD-L1) treatment. The TCR sequence derives from a man aged 70-80 years with urothelial cancer.

Written as DNA, the CDR3 is TGTGCCAGCAAAGGTAGCGGCTCCTACAATGAGCAGTTCTTC. Its protein product is CASKGSGSYNEQFF. The chain combines TRBV25-1 with TRBJ2-1, with a tentative D call TRBD2 (6 bases). Germline CDR1 is MGHDK and CDR2 is SYGVNS. The CDR3 length is 14 residues. The ends were cut back, 7 bases at V and 0 bases at J, with 10 bases in the middle.